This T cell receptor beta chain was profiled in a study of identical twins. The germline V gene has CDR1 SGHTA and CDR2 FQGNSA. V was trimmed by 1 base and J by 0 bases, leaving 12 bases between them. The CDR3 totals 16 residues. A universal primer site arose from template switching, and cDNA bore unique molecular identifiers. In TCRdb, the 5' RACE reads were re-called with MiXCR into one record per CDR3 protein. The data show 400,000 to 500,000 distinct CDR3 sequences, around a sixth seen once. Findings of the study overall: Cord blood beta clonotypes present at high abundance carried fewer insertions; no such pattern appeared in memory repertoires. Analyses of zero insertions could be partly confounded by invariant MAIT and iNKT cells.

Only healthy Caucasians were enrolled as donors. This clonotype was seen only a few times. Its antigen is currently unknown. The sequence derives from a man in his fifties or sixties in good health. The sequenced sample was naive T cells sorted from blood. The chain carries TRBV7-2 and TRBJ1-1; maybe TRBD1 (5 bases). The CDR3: CASSLGGTLMNTEAFF. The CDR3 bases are TGTGCCAGCAGCTTAGGCGGGACCCTTATGAACACTGAAGCTTTCTTT. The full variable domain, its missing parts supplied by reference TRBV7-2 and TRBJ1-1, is GAGVSQSPSNKVTEKGKDVELRCDPISGHTALYWYRQSLGQGLEFLIYFQGNSAPDKSGLPSDRFSAERTGGSVSTLTIQRTQQEDSAVYLCASSLGGTLMNTEAFFGQGTRLTVV.